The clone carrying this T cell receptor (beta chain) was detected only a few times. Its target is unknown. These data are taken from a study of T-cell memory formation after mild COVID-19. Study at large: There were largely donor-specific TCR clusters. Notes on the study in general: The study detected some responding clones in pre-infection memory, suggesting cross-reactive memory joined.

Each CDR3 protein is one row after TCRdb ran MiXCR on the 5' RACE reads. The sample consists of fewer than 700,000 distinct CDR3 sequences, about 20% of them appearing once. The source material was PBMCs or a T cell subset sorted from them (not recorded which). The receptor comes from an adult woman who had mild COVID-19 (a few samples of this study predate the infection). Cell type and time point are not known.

The CDR3 sequence is CASSLGYSGYDEQYF. CDR3 in DNA: TGCGCCAGCAGCCTGGGGTATTCGGGATACGACGAGCAGTACTTC. The chain carries TRBV5-1 and TRBJ2-7, with D possibly matching TRBD2 (5 bases). The CDR3 is 15 amino acids. The germline V gene encodes CDR1 SGHRS and CDR2 YFSETQ. The V and J ends lost 4 bases and 5 bases respectively, with 19 bases between them.